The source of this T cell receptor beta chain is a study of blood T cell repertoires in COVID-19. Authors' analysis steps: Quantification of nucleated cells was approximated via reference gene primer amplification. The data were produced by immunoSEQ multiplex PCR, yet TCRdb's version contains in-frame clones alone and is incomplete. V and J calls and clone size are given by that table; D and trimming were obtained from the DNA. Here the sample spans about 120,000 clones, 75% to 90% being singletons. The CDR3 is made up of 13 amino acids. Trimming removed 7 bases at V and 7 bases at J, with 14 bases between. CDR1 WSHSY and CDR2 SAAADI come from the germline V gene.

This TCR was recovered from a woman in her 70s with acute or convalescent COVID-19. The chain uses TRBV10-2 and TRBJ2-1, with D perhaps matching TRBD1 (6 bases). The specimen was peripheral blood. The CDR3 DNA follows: TGCGCCAGCATAAGGGGGAGAGATAATGAGCAGTTCTTC. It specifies CASIRGRDNEQFF.